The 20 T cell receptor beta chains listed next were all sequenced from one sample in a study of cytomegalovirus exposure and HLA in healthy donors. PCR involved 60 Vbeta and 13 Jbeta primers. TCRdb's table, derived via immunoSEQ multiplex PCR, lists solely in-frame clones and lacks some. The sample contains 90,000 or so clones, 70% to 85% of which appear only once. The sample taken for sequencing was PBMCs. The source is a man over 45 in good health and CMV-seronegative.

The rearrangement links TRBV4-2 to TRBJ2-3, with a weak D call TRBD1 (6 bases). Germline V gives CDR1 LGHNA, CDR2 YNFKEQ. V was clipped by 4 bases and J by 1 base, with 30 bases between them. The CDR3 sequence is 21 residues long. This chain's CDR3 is CASSRGGLLHEPRQGTDTQYF. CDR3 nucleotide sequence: TGTGCCAGCAGCCGAGGGGGTTTGCTCCACGAACCTCGACAGGGCACAGATACGCAGTATTTT.

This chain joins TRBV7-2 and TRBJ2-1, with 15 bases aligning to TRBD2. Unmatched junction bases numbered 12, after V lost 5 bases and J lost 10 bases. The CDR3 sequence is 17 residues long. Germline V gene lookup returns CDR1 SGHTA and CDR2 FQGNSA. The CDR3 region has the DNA TGTGCCAGCAGCCTAAGATCCGGGACTAGCGGGAGGACAGAGCAGTTCTTC. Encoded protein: CASSLRSGTSGRTEQFF.

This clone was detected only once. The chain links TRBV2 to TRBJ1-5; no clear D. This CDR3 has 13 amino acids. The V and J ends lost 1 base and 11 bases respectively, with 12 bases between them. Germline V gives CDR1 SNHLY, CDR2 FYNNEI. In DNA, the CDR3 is TGTGCCAGCAGTGAAGGGCCCCGGAGGGCCCAGCATTTT. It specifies CASSEGPRRAQHF.

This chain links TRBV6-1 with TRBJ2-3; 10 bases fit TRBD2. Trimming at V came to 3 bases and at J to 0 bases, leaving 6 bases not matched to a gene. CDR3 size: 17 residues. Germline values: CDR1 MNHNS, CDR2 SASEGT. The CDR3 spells CASSDPTSGYSTDTQYF. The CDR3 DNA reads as TGTGCCAGCAGTGACCCGACTAGCGGGTATAGCACAGATACGCAGTATTTT.

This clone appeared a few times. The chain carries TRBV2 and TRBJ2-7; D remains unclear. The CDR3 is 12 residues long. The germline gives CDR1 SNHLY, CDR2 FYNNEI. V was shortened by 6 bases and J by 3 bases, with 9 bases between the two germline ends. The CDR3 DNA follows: TGTGCCAGCAGGGGCTCAGGCTACGAGCAGTACTTC. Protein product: CASRGSGYEQYF.

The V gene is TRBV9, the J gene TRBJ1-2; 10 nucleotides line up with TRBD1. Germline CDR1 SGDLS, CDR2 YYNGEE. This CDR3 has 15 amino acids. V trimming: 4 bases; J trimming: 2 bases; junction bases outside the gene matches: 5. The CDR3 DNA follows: TGTGCCAGCAGCCTAAGGGGACAGGGGAACTATGGCTACACCTTC. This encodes CASSLRGQGNYGYTF.

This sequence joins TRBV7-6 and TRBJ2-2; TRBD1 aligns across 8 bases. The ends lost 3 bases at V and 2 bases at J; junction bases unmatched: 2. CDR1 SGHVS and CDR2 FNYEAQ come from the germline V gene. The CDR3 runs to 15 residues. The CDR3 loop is CASSLTGDNTGELFF. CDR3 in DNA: TGTGCCAGCAGCTTGACAGGGGATAACACCGGGGAGCTGTTTTTT.

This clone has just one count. CDR3 loop: CASSDPRYSNQPQHF. CDR3 nucleotides: TGTGCCAGCAGTGATCCCAGGTATAGCAATCAGCCCCAGCATTTT. The chain combines TRBV2 with TRBJ1-5, with D hard to call. V dropped 3 bases and J dropped 0 bases, with 9 bases sitting between them. This CDR3 spans 15 amino acids. Germline CDR1 and CDR2: SNHLY and FYNNEI. Supplemented by reference TRBV2 and TRBJ1-5, the full variable domain reads EPEVTQTPSHQVTQMGQEVILRCVPISNHLYFYWYRQILGQKVEFLVSFYNNEISEKSEIFDDQFSVERPDGSNFTLKIRSTKLEDSAMYFCASSDPRYSNQPQHFGDGTRLSIL.

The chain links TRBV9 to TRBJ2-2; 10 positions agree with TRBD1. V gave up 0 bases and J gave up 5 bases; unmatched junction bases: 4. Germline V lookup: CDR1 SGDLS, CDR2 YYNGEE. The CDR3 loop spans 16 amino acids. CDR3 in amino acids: CASSVGQGAETGELFF. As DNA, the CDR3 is TGTGCCAGCAGCGTAGGACAGGGGGCAGAAACCGGGGAGCTGTTTTTT.

The chain's CDR3 is CAWNRKSSYEQYF. The DNA for the CDR3 is TGTGCCTGGAACCGTAAGAGCTCCTACGAGCAGTACTTC. V gene TRBV30 combines with J gene TRBJ2-7; D unclear. Germline V CDR1 and CDR2: GTSNPN, SVGIG (reference sequence). This CDR3 is 13 amino acids long. Trimming took 4 bases from V and 0 from J, leaving 10 bases between them.

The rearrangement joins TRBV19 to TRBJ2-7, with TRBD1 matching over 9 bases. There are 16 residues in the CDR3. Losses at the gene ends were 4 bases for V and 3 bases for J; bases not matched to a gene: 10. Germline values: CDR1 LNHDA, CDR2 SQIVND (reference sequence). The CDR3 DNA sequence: TGTGCCAGTAGTACCAGACAGGGGGAGAAACTCTACGAGCAGTACTTC. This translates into CASSTRQGEKLYEQYF.

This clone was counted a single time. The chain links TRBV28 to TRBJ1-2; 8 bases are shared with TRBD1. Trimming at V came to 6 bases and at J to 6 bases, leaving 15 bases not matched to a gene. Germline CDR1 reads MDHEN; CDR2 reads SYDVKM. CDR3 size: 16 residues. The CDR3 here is CASSSDRAVVSHGYTF. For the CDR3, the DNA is TGTGCCAGCAGCTCGGACAGGGCGGTAGTCTCCCATGGCTACACCTTC.

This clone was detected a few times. This CDR3 reads CSAGESDTQYF. DNA for the CDR3: TGCAGTGCCGGGGAATCAGATACGCAGTATTTT. The chain links TRBV20-1 to TRBJ2-3, with a tentative D call TRBD2 (5 bases). There are 11 residues in the CDR3. With 6 bases removed from V and 4 bases from J, the gap between germline ends came to 8 bases. Germline values: CDR1 DFQATT, CDR2 SNEGSKA (reference sequence).

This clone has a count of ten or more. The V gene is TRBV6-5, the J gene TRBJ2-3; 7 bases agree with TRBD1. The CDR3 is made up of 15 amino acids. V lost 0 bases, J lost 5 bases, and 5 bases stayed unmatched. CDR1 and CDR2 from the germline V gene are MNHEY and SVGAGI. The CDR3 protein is CASSYSPGGLDTQYF. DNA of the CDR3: TGTGCCAGCAGTTACTCGCCAGGGGGATTAGATACGCAGTATTTT.

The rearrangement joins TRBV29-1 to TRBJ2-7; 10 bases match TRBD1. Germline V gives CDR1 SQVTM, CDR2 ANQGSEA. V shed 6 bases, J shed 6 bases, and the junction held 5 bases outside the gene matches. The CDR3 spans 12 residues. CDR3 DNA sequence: TGCAGCGTCGGACAGGGGGAGGGCGAGCAGTACTTC. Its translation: CSVGQGEGEQYF.

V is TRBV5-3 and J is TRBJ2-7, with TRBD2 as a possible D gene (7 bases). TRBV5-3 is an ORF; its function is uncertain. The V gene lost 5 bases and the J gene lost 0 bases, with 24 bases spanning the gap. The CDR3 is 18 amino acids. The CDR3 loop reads CARRGGGDSRRTSYEQYF. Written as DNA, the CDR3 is TGTGCCAGAAGAGGGGGAGGGGATAGCCGGAGGACCTCCTACGAGCAGTACTTC.

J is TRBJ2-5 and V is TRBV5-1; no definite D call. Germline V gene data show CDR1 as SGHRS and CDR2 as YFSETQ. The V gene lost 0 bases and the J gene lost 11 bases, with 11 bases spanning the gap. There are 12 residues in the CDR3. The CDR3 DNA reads TGCGCCAGCAGCTTGGAAACGGAGAAGCAGTACTTC. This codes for CASSLETEKQYF.

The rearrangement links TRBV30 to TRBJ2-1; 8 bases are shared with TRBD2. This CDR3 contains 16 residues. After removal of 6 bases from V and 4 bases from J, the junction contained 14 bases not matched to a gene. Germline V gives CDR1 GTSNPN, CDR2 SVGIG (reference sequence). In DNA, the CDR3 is TGTGCCTGTAGGCCCGGGGCGGGAGGAGAGTACAATGAGCAGTTCTTC. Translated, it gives CACRPGAGGEYNEQFF.

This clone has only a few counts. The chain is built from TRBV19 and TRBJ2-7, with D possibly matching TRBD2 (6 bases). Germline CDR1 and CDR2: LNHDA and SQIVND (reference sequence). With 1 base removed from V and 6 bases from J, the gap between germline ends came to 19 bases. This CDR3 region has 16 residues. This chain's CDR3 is CASSIGAAEGRSEQYF. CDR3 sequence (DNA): TGTGCCAGTAGTATAGGGGCCGCGGAGGGAAGGAGCGAGCAGTACTTC.

The CDR3 reads CASRASGQPQHF. As DNA, the CDR3 is TGTGCCAGTAGGGCTAGCGGACAGCCCCAGCATTTT. The gene calls are TRBV19 and TRBJ1-5; D is uncertain. Germline V CDR1 and CDR2: LNHDA, SQIVND (reference sequence). The V end lost 6 bases, the J end lost 7 bases, and 10 bases lay between the germline ends. The CDR3 extends over 12 amino acids.